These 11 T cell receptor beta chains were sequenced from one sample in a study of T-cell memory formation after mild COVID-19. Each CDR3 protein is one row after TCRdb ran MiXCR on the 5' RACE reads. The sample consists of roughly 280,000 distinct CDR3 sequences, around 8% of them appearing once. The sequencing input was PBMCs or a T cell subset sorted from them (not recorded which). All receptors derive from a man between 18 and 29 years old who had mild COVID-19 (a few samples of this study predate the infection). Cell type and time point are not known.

In nucleotides, the CDR3 is TGTGCCAGCAGCCAATTGTACCAAGAGACCCAGTACTTC. Amino acid sequence: CASSQLYQETQYF. The V gene is TRBV16, the J gene TRBJ2-5; D gene unclear. From germline, CDR1 is KGHSY and CDR2 FQNENV. The germline V and J ends were trimmed by 1 base and 0 bases, with 3 bases remaining between them. CDR3 length equals 13 residues.

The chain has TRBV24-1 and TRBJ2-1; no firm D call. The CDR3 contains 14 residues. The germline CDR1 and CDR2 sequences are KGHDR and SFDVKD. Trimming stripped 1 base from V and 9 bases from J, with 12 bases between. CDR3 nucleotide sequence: TGTGCCACCAGTGATTTCACGAAGGGTAGTGAGCAGTTCTTC. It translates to CATSDFTKGSEQFF.

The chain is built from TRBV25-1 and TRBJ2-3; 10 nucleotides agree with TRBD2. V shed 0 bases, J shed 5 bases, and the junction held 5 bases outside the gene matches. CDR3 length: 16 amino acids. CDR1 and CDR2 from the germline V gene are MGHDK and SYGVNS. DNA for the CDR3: TGTGCCAGCAGTGAATACCAGCGGGGGGGCCAAGATACGCAGTATTTT. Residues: CASSEYQRGGQDTQYF.

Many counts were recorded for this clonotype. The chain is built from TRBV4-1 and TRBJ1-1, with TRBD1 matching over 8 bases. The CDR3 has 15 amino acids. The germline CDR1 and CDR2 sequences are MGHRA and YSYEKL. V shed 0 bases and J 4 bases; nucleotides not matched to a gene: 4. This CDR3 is CASSQEPQGGTEAFF. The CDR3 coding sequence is TGCGCCAGCAGCCAAGAACCACAGGGGGGCACTGAAGCTTTCTTT.

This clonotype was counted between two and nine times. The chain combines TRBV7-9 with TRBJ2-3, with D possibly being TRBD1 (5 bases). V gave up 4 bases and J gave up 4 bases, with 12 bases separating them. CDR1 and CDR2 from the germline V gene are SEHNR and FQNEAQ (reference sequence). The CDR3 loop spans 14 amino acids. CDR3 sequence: CASSYRSLADTQYF. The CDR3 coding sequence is TGTGCCAGCAGCTACAGGTCTCTCGCAGATACGCAGTATTTT. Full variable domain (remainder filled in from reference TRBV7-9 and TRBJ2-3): DTGVSQNPRHKITKRGQNVTFRCDPISEHNRLYWYRQTLGQGPEFLTYFQNEAQLEKSRLLSDRFSAERPKGSFSTLEIQRTEQGDSAMYLCASSYRSLADTQYFGPGTRLTVL.

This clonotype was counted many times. The CDR3 region is CATSDPDRPADTQYF. As DNA, the CDR3 is TGTGCCACCAGTGACCCCGACAGGCCCGCAGATACGCAGTATTTT. This chain connects TRBV24-1 to TRBJ2-3, with D maybe TRBD1 (6 bases). Germline V gene sequence: CDR1 KGHDR, CDR2 SFDVKD. The CDR3 has 15 amino acids. The V and J ends lost 4 bases and 4 bases respectively, with 14 bases between them.

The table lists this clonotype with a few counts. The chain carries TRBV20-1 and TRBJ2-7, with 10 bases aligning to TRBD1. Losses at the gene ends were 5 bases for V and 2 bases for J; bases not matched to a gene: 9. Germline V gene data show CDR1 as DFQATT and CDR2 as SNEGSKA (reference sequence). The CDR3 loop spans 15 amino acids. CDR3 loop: CSAAQGTGVTYEQYF. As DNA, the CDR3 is TGCAGTGCTGCCCAAGGGACAGGGGTAACCTACGAGCAGTACTTC.

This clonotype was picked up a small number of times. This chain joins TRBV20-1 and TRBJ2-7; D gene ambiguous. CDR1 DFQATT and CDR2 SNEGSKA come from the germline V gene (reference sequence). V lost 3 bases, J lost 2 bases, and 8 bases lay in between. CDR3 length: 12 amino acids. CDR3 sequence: CSASVGTYEQYV. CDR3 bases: TGCAGTGCTAGCGTAGGGACCTACGAGCAGTACGTC.

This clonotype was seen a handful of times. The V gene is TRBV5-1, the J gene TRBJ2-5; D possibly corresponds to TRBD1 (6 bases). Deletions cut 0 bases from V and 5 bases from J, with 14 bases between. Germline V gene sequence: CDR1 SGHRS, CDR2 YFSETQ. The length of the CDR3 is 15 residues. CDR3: CASSLEGRGVETQYF. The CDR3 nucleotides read TGCGCCAGCAGCTTGGAAGGCAGGGGAGTCGAGACCCAGTACTTC.

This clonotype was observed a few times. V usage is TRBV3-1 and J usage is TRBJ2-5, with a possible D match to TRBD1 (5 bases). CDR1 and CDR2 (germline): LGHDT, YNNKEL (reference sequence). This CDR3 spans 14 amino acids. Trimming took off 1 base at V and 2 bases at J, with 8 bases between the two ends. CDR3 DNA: TGTGCCAGCAGCCAAGCGGACAAACAAGAGACCCAGTACTTC. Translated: CASSQADKQETQYF.

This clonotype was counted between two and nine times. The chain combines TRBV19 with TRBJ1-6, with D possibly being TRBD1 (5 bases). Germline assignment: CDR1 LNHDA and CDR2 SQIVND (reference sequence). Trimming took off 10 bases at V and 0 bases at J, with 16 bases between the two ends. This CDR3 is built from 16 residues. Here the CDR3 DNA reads TGTGCCACCGCCGCGGGGGAACACTCCTATAATTCACCCCTCCACTTT. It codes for CATAAGEHSYNSPLHF.